This T cell receptor (beta chain) was captured in a study of radiotherapy plus CTLA-4 blockade in lung cancer. For the study at large: Of the patients, 15% to 20% showed objective responses and under 40% attained disease control.

With respect to this clone: As yet, its antigen is unknown. This specimen includes other DNA sequences encoding the same CDR3.

This CDR3 comprises 14 residues. V was clipped by 3 bases and J by 4 bases, with 10 bases between them. Germline V gene sequence: CDR1 SGHTA, CDR2 FQGNSA. Profiling relied on immunoSEQ multiplex PCR, and the TCRdb table lists in-frame clones only, not all of them. Seen here are 26,000 or so clones, 79% observed once, and the top ten hold 16%. Alongside CTLA-4 blockade with ipilimumab, patients with chemo-refractory metastatic non-small-cell lung cancer received focal radiation. Broader study findings: Tumor-origin TCR clones grew in blood after radiotherapy plus ipilimumab. It was early blood T cell clone dynamics, with interferon-beta, that reportedly best predicted response.

The chain carries TRBV7-2 and TRBJ2-1; a possible D gene is TRBD2 (6 bases). This specimen was peripheral blood, taken from a patient treated with radiotherapy plus ipilimumab. This receptor was obtained from a human donor with non-small cell lung cancer that progressed on radiotherapy plus ipilimumab. DNA for the CDR3: TGTGCCAGCAGCTTCCCCGGGAGTTACAATGAGCAGTTCTTC. Protein sequence: CASSFPGSYNEQFF.